The rows below give T cell receptor beta chains drawn from one sample of a study of T-cell memory formation after mild COVID-19. TCRdb re-derived calls from the 5' RACE reads in MiXCR, one entry per CDR3 protein. The profile shows 150,000 to 200,000 distinct CDR3 sequences, roughly 23% of them singletons. The sequencing sample was made of PBMCs or a T cell subset sorted from them (not recorded which). The receptor set was obtained from an adult woman who had mild COVID-19 (a few samples of this study predate the infection). Cell type and time point are not known. Both conserved end residues are part of each CDR3. The D gene is left open where the match is weak. Some rows mark clone size as missing; the rest say once, few, many or name a class of expanded clone.

>TRBD2|TRBJ2-1|TRBV13|NA
TGTGCCAGCAGCCCAACGTGGGCTAGCGGGAGAACCAATGAGCAGTTCTTC
CASSPTWASGRTNEQFF
>NA|TRBJ1-2|TRBV24-1|NA
TGTGCCACCAGTGACGTCGGGACGGACTATGGCTACACCTTC
CATSDVGTDYGYTF
>TRBD2|TRBJ2-3|TRBV9|few
TGTGCCAGCAGCGTAGTGGAACGGGGGGGCCCCACAGATACGCAGTATTTT
CASSVVERGGPTDTQYF
>NA|TRBJ1-1|TRBV12-3/TRBV12-4|few
TGTGCCAGCAGTTCCATAGACCTCGAAGCTTTCTTT
CASSSIDLEAFF
>NA|TRBJ1-5|TRBV25-1|few
TGTGCCAGCAGTGAAGGGGGCAATCAGCCCCAGCATTTT
CASSEGGNQPQHF
>TRBD2|TRBJ2-7|TRBV19|few
TGTGCCAGTAGTACCTCCTTCGGGGCGGGAGATGGTACCGAATTCTCCTACGAGCAGTACTTC
CASSTSFGAGDGTEFSYEQYF
>NA|TRBJ2-3|TRBV5-1|NA
TGCGCCAGCAGCTTGTGGGTCGGGGATACGCAGTATTTT
CASSLWVGDTQYF
>NA|TRBJ2-5|TRBV2|many
TGTGCCAGCAGTGAAGGGGTAGGGGAGACCCAGTACTTC
CASSEGVGETQYF
>NA|TRBJ2-3|TRBV14|NA
TGTGCCAGCAGCCAAAGAGTGACTAGCACAGATACGCAGTATTTT
CASSQRVTSTDTQYF
>TRBD1|TRBJ1-1|TRBV13|NA
TGTGCCAGCAGCTCCGGGACAGGGTCTTGGAGGAACACTGAAGCTTTCTTT
CASSSGTGSWRNTEAFF
>NA|TRBJ2-7|TRBV4-1|NA
TGCGCCAGCAGCCAACTCGAGAGCACCTACGAGCAGTACTTC
CASSQLESTYEQYF
>NA|TRBJ1-3|TRBV29-1|NA
TGCAGCGTTGAAGATTATGCCAGTTCGGGAGGAAACACCATATATTTT
CSVEDYASSGGNTIYF
>NA|TRBJ2-5|TRBV7-9|many
TGTGCCAGCAGCTTAATGAGGAAAGAGACCCAGTACTTC
CASSLMRKETQYF
>NA|TRBJ2-2|TRBV29-1|once
TGCAGCCTCGGGATCCCGAACACCGGGGAGCTGTTTTTT
CSLGIPNTGELFF
>NA|TRBJ2-1|TRBV7-9|NA
TGTGCCAGCAGCTTAGGTGGTAGCGGAGATGCCTGGTCGGATGAGCAGTTCTTC
CASSLGGSGDAWSDEQFF
>NA|TRBJ1-2|TRBV5-1|NA
TGCGCCAGCAGCTTGACAGGGTCGGAATTCTATGGCTACACCTTC
CASSLTGSEFYGYTF
>NA|TRBJ2-1|TRBV7-3|few
TGTGCCAGCAGCTTATCAGGGACCGGGAATGAGCAGTTCTTC
CASSLSGTGNEQFF
>NA|TRBJ2-1|TRBV20-1|few
TGCAGTGCTAGTCCACAATGGCCGGGAGAGCAGTTCTTC
CSASPQWPGEQFF
>TRBD1|TRBJ2-7|TRBV10-3|NA
TGTGCCATCAGTGAACTTGGAGAACCGACAGGGGACCCCTACGAGCAGTACTTC
CAISELGEPTGDPYEQYF
>TRBD2|TRBJ2-7|TRBV20-1|NA
TGCAGTGCTGGGGTTACCGGGACTAGCAACGAGCAGTACTTC
CSAGVTGTSNEQYF
>NA|TRBJ1-2|TRBV6-5|few
TGTGCCAGCAGCCAAACCCGGACCCATGGCTACACCTTC
CASSQTRTHGYTF
>NA|TRBJ2-1|TRBV30|few
TGTGCCTGGGACCGTGAGAATGAGCAGTTCTTC
CAWDRENEQFF
>TRBD2|TRBJ2-1|TRBV12-3/TRBV12-4|NA
TGTGCCAGCAGTATACTAGCGGGAGGGTACAATGAGCAGTTCTTC
CASSILAGGYNEQFF
>NA|TRBJ2-3|TRBV24-1|NA
TGTGCCACCAGTGATCCCGCCGATACGCAGTATTTT
CATSDPADTQYF
>TRBD2|TRBJ2-7|TRBV20-1|few
TGCAGTGCTAGGTGGGGCGCGGGAGACTCCTACGAGCAGTACTTC
CSARWGAGDSYEQYF
>TRBD1|TRBJ1-2|TRBV27|NA
TGTGCCAGCAGTCTCGGGACAGGGGTAGGGTGGGGTGGCTACACCTTC
CASSLGTGVGWGGYTF
>NA|TRBJ2-7|TRBV4-2|NA
TGTGCCAGCAGCCAATCCGGGACTTTCTACGAGCAGTACTTC
CASSQSGTFYEQYF
>TRBD1|TRBJ1-1|TRBV5-6|NA
TGTGCCAGCAGCTTGGGGACAGGGCGGACTGAAGCTTTCTTT
CASSLGTGRTEAFF
>TRBD1|TRBJ2-6|TRBV7-2|once
TGTGCCAGCAGCTTAGAGGGACAGGGGAATTTTGGGGCCAACGTCCTGACTTTC
CASSLEGQGNFGANVLTF
>NA|TRBJ1-1|TRBV12-3/TRBV12-4|few
TGTGCCATCCCTAGGGGGTTTAGTACTTTCTTT
CAIPRGFSTFF
>TRBD1|TRBJ2-7|TRBV5-1|NA
TGCGCCAGCAGATGGGGACAGGGCCAGTTCTACGAGCAGTACTTC
CASRWGQGQFYEQYF
>NA|TRBJ2-7|TRBV5-5|NA
TGTGCCAGCAGCTGGGACGTCTCCTACGAGCAGTACTTC
CASSWDVSYEQYF
>TRBD2|TRBJ2-7|TRBV9|NA
TGTGCCAGCAGCGTAGAGGCGGGGGGGCCCTACGAGCAGTACTTC
CASSVEAGGPYEQYF
>NA|TRBJ2-7|TRBV6-6|NA
TGTGCCAGCAGAGACCCATCCTACGAGCAGTACTTC
CASRDPSYEQYF
>NA|TRBJ2-6|TRBV7-9|NA
TGTGCCAGCAGCTTCGGGCTCGCAGGGGGGGCCAACGTCCTGACTTTC
CASSFGLAGGANVLTF
>NA|TRBJ1-1|TRBV5-6|NA
TGTGCCAGCAGCTTGGGTAGGGGGGTTGGCACTGAAGCTTTCTTT
CASSLGRGVGTEAFF
>NA|TRBJ2-7|TRBV10-2|few
TGCGCCAGCAGTGACCCGACAGGGGACTACTCCTACGAGCAGTACTTC
CASSDPTGDYSYEQYF
>NA|TRBJ2-3|TRBV6-5|few
TGTGCCAGCAGTTACCAGGGCACAGATACGCAGTATTTT
CASSYQGTDTQYF
>NA|TRBJ1-4|TRBV7-9|NA
TGTGCCAGCAGCTTAATCCAGGGTCAGGATGAAAAACTGTTTTTT
CASSLIQGQDEKLFF
>TRBD1|TRBJ2-7|TRBV5-6|few
TGTGCCAGCAGCCCGGGACAGGGTTCCGAGCAGTACTTC
CASSPGQGSEQYF
>TRBD1|TRBJ2-7|TRBV7-9|NA
TGTGCCAGCAGAAAAGAGGGAGGGACAGGGAGAGTCTACGAGCAGTACTTC
CASRKEGGTGRVYEQYF
>NA|TRBJ1-1|TRBV15|few
TGTGCCACTTGGGTTGTGACGGAAGGAAACGAGGCCACTGAAGCTTTCTTT
CATWVVTEGNEATEAFF
>NA|TRBJ2-5|TRBV9|few
TGTGCCAGCAGTCCACCGGGGGGCTTGAAAGAGACCCAGTACTTC
CASSPPGGLKETQYF
>TRBD2|TRBJ2-7|TRBV9|NA
TGTGCCAGCAGCGTAGGGGGGAGCGGGACCTACGAGCAGTACTTC
CASSVGGSGTYEQYF